Below, 5 T cell receptor beta chains from the same sample are listed, as sequenced in a study of blood T cell repertoires in COVID-19. The protocol was immunoSEQ multiplex PCR, while the TCRdb copy is restricted to in-frame clones and leaves out a portion. The sample includes roughly 200,000 clones, approximately 85% of them seen just once. Sequences were obtained from PBMCs or T cells enriched from blood (not recorded which). Source of these receptors: a man aged 35 to 55 who had recovered from COVID-19.

This clone appeared once. The J gene is TRBJ1-1, the V gene TRBV6-6; possibly TRBD1 for D (5 bases). The V end was cut by 5 bases, the J end by 6 bases, with 16 bases between. Germline V gives CDR1 MNHNY, CDR2 SVGAGI (reference sequence). This CDR3 has 14 residues. Written as DNA, the CDR3 is TGTGCCAGCAGTCCTCCGGACACGGGCGCTGAAGCTTTCTTT. It codes for CASSPPDTGAEAFF.

The gene calls are TRBV7-3 and TRBJ2-1, with 9 bases that match TRBD1. The V gene end was trimmed by 1 base and the J gene end by 4 bases; junction bases not matched to a gene: 5. The CDR3 extends over 16 amino acids. Germline-derived CDR1 and CDR2 are SGHTA and FQGTGA. The CDR3 sequence: CASSLMGQGGYNEQFF. Written as DNA, the CDR3 is TGTGCCAGCAGCTTAATGGGACAGGGAGGGTACAATGAGCAGTTCTTC.

The CDR3 DNA sequence: TGTGCCAGCAGCTTACAGTCATGGCAGAATGAAAAACTGTTTTTT. As protein: CASSLQSWQNEKLFF. V gene TRBV11-2 combines with J gene TRBJ1-4; D remains unclear. The germline CDR1 and CDR2 sequences are SGHAT and FQNNGV. CDR3 size: 15 residues. Trimming left V 2 bases short and J 5 bases short, with 12 bases between.

The V gene is TRBV19, the J gene TRBJ1-5; 9 nucleotides match TRBD1. This CDR3 has 15 amino acids. Per the germline V gene, CDR1 is LNHDA and CDR2 is SQIVND (reference sequence). V shed 6 bases and J 0 bases; nucleotides not matched to a gene: 3. CDR3 sequence: CASRTGQGSNQPQHF. The CDR3 coding sequence is TGTGCCAGTAGGACGGGACAGGGTAGCAATCAGCCCCAGCATTTT.

The V and J genes are TRBV19 and TRBJ1-2, with 8 bases that match TRBD1. This CDR3 contains 17 residues. Germline trimming cut 6 bases from V and 0 bases from J; bases unmatched to any gene: 12. Germline assignment: CDR1 LNHDA and CDR2 SQIVND (reference sequence). For the CDR3, the DNA is TGTGCCAGTAGATTGACCGGGACAGGAGAAGCTAACTATGGCTACACCTTC. Amino acids: CASRLTGTGEANYGYTF.